What follows is one T cell receptor (beta chain) and its context. CDR1 is SEHNR and CDR2 is FQNEAQ in the germline V gene (reference sequence). The CDR3 runs 17 residues. After removal of 1 base from V and 2 bases from J, the junction contained 10 bases not matched to a gene. This entry belongs to a study of blood T cells in healthy people across ages. Study-wide context: Roughly one uniquely barcoded beta molecule per two T cells was captured.

It was with a sample-barcoded 5' primer and a J-beta primer mix that a second PCR of about 7 to 12 cycles was run. In TCRdb, the 5' RACE reads were re-called with MiXCR into one record per CDR3 protein. The sample records about 1.8 million distinct CDR3 sequences, around 48% being singletons. The sequencing input was blood. The sequence was collected from a woman between 40 and 55 years old in good health. The chain recombines TRBV7-9 with TRBJ2-5; 7 nucleotides line up with TRBD1. Written as DNA, the CDR3 is TGTGCCAGCAGCTTAGGGCCCCTACAGGGGTGGCAAGAGACCCAGTACTTC. As protein: CASSLGPLQGWQETQYF.